This T cell receptor (beta chain) is drawn from a study of blood T cell repertoires in COVID-19. Study in general: Acute and convalescent COVID-19 specimens originated in the United States, Italy and Spain. Sources were T cells, B-cell-depleted T cells, or PBMCs; the material itself was cDNA or gDNA.

Authors' data handling: Estimation of nucleated cell counts relied on the amplification of reference gene primers. Assay used: immunoSEQ multiplex PCR; TCRdb lists only in-frame clones, some missing. V and J calls and clone size follow that table, whereas D and trimming were derived from the DNA. The data contain roughly 260,000 clones, about 90% of them seen just once; the ten biggest clones take up 2% to 2.5%. The CDR3 contains 12 residues. Trimming left V 6 bases short and J 4 bases short, with 7 bases between. The TCR sequence derives from a woman in her fifties or sixties who had recovered from COVID-19. Sample: peripheral blood. The V call is TRBV12-3 or TRBV12-4, the J call TRBJ1-3, with D uncertain. The CDR3 nucleotides are TGTGCCAGCAGGTCTGAGGGAAACACCATATATTTT. Its translation is CASRSEGNTIYF.